This record covers a single T cell receptor (beta chain). Its antigen remains unknown. The data stem from a study of identical twins. Study conclusions and caveats: Less excess twin sharing appeared in beta out-of-frame sequences.

The V end lost 4 bases, the J end lost 5 bases, and 15 bases lay between the germline ends. This CDR3 spans 14 amino acids. In germline, CDR1 is SGHRS, CDR2 YFSETQ. Template switching supplied a universal primer site; unique molecular identifiers were carried on the cDNA. TCRdb called the 5' RACE reads again in MiXCR, with one record for every CDR3 protein. Here the sample spans about 260,000 distinct CDR3 sequences, approximately 7% being singletons. These data were also reused for a study on yellow fever vaccine responses in identical twins.

This TCR was sampled from a woman aged 18-29 years in good health. This sequence joins TRBV5-1 and TRBJ1-1; D is perhaps TRBD1 (5 bases). The specimen was memory (CD45RO+) T cells sorted from blood. CDR3 in amino acids: CASSRLGGETEAFF. The CDR3 nucleotides are TGCGCCAGCAGCCGGCTGGGGGGAGAGACTGAAGCTTTCTTT.